This T cell receptor (beta chain) was sequenced for a study of T cell repertoires in cytomegalovirus infection. Each CDR3 protein gets one entry after TCRdb re-called the reads with MiXCR. The table lists under 50,000 distinct CDR3 sequences, 20% to 25% of them singletons, with around 20% in the top ten. Per the germline V gene, CDR1 is DFQATT and CDR2 is SNEGSKA (reference sequence). The CDR3 runs 15 residues. Trimming pared 0 bases from V and 2 bases from J, leaving 13 bases between. Ten or more counts support this clonotype. Its antigen is still unknown. Material: PBMCs, sequenced either directly or after in vitro stimulation (not recorded which). This receptor was obtained from a human donor in good health (CMV status not recorded). Some clones in this sample may be carry-over from other donors' samples. This chain joins TRBV20-1 and TRBJ2-5, with D possibly matching TRBD1 (5 bases). CDR3 loop: CSARDGAGPQETQYF. CDR3 DNA: TGCAGTGCTAGAGATGGGGCAGGTCCTCAAGAGACCCAGTACTTC.